Below are 21 T cell receptor beta chains sequenced from a single sample in a study of tumor and adjacent non-tumor tissue in lung cancer. The template was RNA from unsorted bulk tissue. Distant lung tissue was collected more than 3 cm away from the tumor edge. Three rounds of nested PCR, following a modified ARM-PCR protocol, produced the TCRbeta library. TCRdb redid the calling of the multiplex PCR reads with MiXCR, one entry per CDR3 protein. The sample holds roughly 69,000 distinct CDR3 sequences, under 80% seen once. Input material: distant non-tumor lung tissue. These receptors came from a man aged 55 to 70 with non-small cell lung cancer.

This chain connects TRBV6-5 to TRBJ1-6; 10 nucleotides agree with TRBD1. Germline trimming cut 4 bases from V and 8 bases from J; bases unmatched to any gene: 2. The germline V gene has CDR1 MNHEY and CDR2 SVGAGI. The CDR3 loop spans 14 amino acids. In DNA form, the CDR3 reads TGTGCCAGCAGTTGGGGGACAGGGGATTCACCCCTCCACTTT. Translation gives CASSWGTGDSPLHF.

As to this clonotype: Germline is not matched at one junction end, which may reflect a read error. The chain recombines TRBV7-2 with TRBJ1-1, with a tentative D call TRBD1 (6 bases). This CDR3 region has 14 residues. Germline CDR1 is SGHTA and CDR2 is FQGNSA. CDR3 DNA: TGTGCCAGCAGCTTGAGGTATGGGGGCACTGAGGCTTTCTTT. Translating gives CASSLRYGGTEAFF.

This clonotype was seen just once. The junction does not match germline at one end; this may be a read error. V and J are TRBV12-3 or TRBV12-4 and TRBJ2-6, with 10 nucleotides matching TRBD1. There are 19 residues in the CDR3. CDR3 nucleotide sequence: TGTGCCAGCAGGCAGACGGGACAGGGGACCATATCTGGGGTCAACGTCCTGACTTTC. Its translation is CASRQTGQGTISGVNVLTF.

Of note for this clonotype: The junction and the germline gene differ at one end; a read error may be behind it. V usage is TRBV28 and J usage is TRBJ2-7, with TRBD2 matching over 11 bases. Germline CDR1 is MDHEN and CDR2 is SYDVKM. The CDR3 extends over 18 amino acids. CDR3 sequence (DNA): TGTGTCAGCAGTTCGATACTAGCGGGAGAAACGGACCTCTACGAGCAGTACTTC. Its translation is CVSSSILAGETDLYEQYF.

In regard to this clonotype: The CDR3 carries no conserved terminal phenylalanine or tryptophan, so it likely arises from a read error. The V and J genes are TRBV29-1 and TRBJ2-1, with 11 nucleotides matching TRBD2. With 6 bases clipped from V and 3 bases from J, the junction kept 1 base outside the gene matches. The germline gives CDR1 SQVTM, CDR2 ANQGSEA. The CDR3 extends over 13 amino acids. The CDR3 loop reads CSVGLADYNEQFI. The CDR3 nucleotides read TGCAGCGTGGGACTAGCGGACTACAATGAGCAGTTCATC.

The V and J genes are TRBV20-1 and TRBJ1-1; tentatively, D is TRBD1 (5 bases). Germline assignment: CDR1 DFQATT and CDR2 SNEGSKA (reference sequence). This CDR3 contains 14 residues. V was pared by 7 bases and J by 0 bases, with 15 bases between. The CDR3 sequence is CSGGRTLLNTEAFF. The CDR3 bases are TGCAGTGGGGGGAGGACGCTCTTGAACACTGAAGCTTTCTTT.

Remarks on this clonotype: At one end the junction does not follow the germline gene, possibly because of a read error. The J gene is TRBJ1-1, the V gene TRBV11-2; 7 bases agree with TRBD1. The CDR3 contains 17 residues. The germline gives CDR1 SGHAT, CDR2 FQNNGV. This CDR3 is CASSLSGIGGMNTEVFF. The CDR3 DNA is TGTGCCAGCAGCTTATCCGGGATAGGGGGCATGAACACTGAAGTTTTCTTT.

This clonotype has just a few counts. A read error is possible here, since a much larger clone lies one base away. CDR3 in DNA: TGCACTGCTAGACTAGCGGGAGAGACCCAGTACTTC. It specifies CTARLAGETQYF. The chain combines TRBV20-1 with TRBJ2-5; 10 nucleotides line up with TRBD2. CDR1 is DFQATT, CDR2 SNEGSKA, per germline (reference sequence). This CDR3 has 12 amino acids.

CDR3 DNA sequence: TGTGCCAGCAGTATCGGACTAGCGGGAGTAGCCGAGCAGTACTTC. Translated, it gives CASSIGLAGVAEQYF. J is TRBJ2-7 and V is TRBV6-2 or TRBV6-3; 13 bases fit TRBD2. With 5 bases clipped from V and 6 bases from J, the junction kept 7 bases outside the gene matches. CDR1 and CDR2 from the germline V gene are MNHEY and SVGEGT. CDR3 length equals 15 residues.

This chain links TRBV10-2 with TRBJ2-7; D not certain. The CDR3 contains 13 residues. The germline V gene encodes CDR1 WSHSY and CDR2 SAAADI. Trimming left V 4 bases short and J 8 bases short, with 15 bases between. The CDR3, as DNA: TGCGCCAGCAGTGGCGGCAGTGGCAACAAGCAGTACTTC. Translated, it gives CASSGGSGNKQYF.

In the case of this clonotype: One end of the junction varies from germline; a read error may be responsible. This sequence joins TRBV5-5 and TRBJ2-7; 7 bases agree with TRBD2. CDR3 length: 16 residues. Germline V gives CDR1 SGHKS, CDR2 YYEKEE (reference sequence). CDR3 in DNA: TGTGCCAGCGGCAAAAATCCGGGACTAACCACCTACGAACAGTACTTC. Amino acids: CASGKNPGLTTYEQYF.

As DNA, the CDR3 is TGTGCCAGCAGCAGGCCCGGGACTAGCTACGAGCAGTACTTC. This codes for CASSRPGTSYEQYF. The V call is TRBV7-2, the J call TRBJ2-7; 8 bases are a match to TRBD2. With V trimmed by 5 bases and J by 3 bases, 6 bases remained unmatched. Germline-derived CDR1 and CDR2 are SGHTA and FQGNSA. The CDR3 length is 14 residues.

The rearrangement links TRBV28 to TRBJ1-1, with TRBD1 matching over 9 bases. Germline V gives CDR1 MDHEN, CDR2 SYDVKM. After removal of 9 bases from V and 4 bases from J, the junction contained 9 bases not matched to a gene. The CDR3 sequence is 14 residues long. The CDR3 loop reads CASTSGTGFTEAFF. The CDR3 DNA follows: TGTGCCAGTACTTCCGGGACAGGGTTCACTGAAGCTTTCTTT.

The chain has TRBV6-1 and TRBJ2-3, with a possible D match to TRBD2 (5 bases). The CDR3 extends over 16 amino acids. Between the trimmed V and J ends, which lost 8 bases and 0 bases, there was a span of 18 bases. CDR1 MNHNS and CDR2 SASEGT come from the germline V gene. Written as DNA, the CDR3 is TGTGCCAGCGGATTGGGAGCGGCGTCGAGCACAGATACGCAGTATTTT. Amino acids: CASGLGAASSTDTQYF.

In the case of this clonotype: Relative to the germline gene, one junction end is altered; a read error may explain this. The gene calls are TRBV19 and TRBJ2-1, with D maybe TRBD2 (5 bases). The germline V gene encodes CDR1 LNHDA and CDR2 SQIVND (reference sequence). CDR3 size: 15 residues. CDR3 in amino acids: CVSTNSGSSYNEQFF. The CDR3 DNA reads as TGTGTCAGTACAAACAGCGGCAGCTCCTACAATGAGCAGTTCTTC.

Note on this clonotype: A clone one base away is much larger, so this may be a read error. V gene TRBV28 combines with J gene TRBJ2-5; D ambiguous. The CDR3 runs 13 residues. The germline V gene encodes CDR1 MDHEN and CDR2 SYDVKM. The CDR3 here is CVSSLSSHGTQYF. CDR3 DNA: TGTGTCAGCAGTTTATCCAGCCATGGGACCCAGTACTTC.

V usage is TRBV4-1 and J usage is TRBJ1-5; no firm D call. V lost 1 base to trimming and J lost 11 bases, with 12 bases between them. Germline V gene data show CDR1 as MGHRA and CDR2 as YSYEKL. This CDR3 is 13 amino acids long. The CDR3 protein is CASSQGRDRSQHF. The CDR3 bases are TGCGCCAGCAGCCAAGGTCGAGATCGGTCCCAGCATTTT.

The chain joins TRBV1 to TRBJ2-4; TRBD2 reflects the table's D call only, with no check against the DNA. TRBV1 is a pseudogene locus. The CDR3 runs 19 residues. DNA for the CDR3: TGCACCAGTAGCCAAGATCGGCCCCTTTTCGGGAGCGCCAAAAACATTCAGCACTTC. It translates to CTSSQDRPLFGSAKNIQHF.

As regards this clonotype: Mismatch with germline at one junction end may stem from a read error. The genes are TRBV11-1 and TRBJ1-1; D possibly corresponds to TRBD1 (5 bases). CDR3 length: 13 residues. From germline, CDR1 is SGHAT and CDR2 FQDESV (reference sequence). The CDR3: CASGLAPGPEDFF. In DNA, the CDR3 is TGTGCCAGCGGCTTAGCGCCGGGGCCTGAAGATTTCTTT.

Notes on this clonotype: Germline is not matched at one junction end, which may reflect a read error. The chain links TRBV6-1 to TRBJ2-3, with unresolved D. This CDR3 is built from 14 residues. Germline assignment: CDR1 MNHNS and CDR2 SASEGT. This chain's CDR3 is CASREARSTDTQYF. The CDR3 DNA reads TGCGCCAGCCGTGAAGCGCGGAGCACTGATACGCAGTATTTT.

The chain combines TRBV5-4 with TRBJ2-2; 11 bases are shared with TRBD1. The CDR3 is 18 amino acids. J gave up 6 bases and V 3 bases, and 13 bases lay outside the gene matches. Germline V gene lookup returns CDR1 SGHNT and CDR2 YYREEE (reference sequence). CDR3 loop: CASSSFPGTGGPAGELFF. In DNA, the CDR3 is TGTGCCAGCAGCTCATTCCCCGGGACAGGGGGACCCGCCGGGGAGCTGTTTTTT.